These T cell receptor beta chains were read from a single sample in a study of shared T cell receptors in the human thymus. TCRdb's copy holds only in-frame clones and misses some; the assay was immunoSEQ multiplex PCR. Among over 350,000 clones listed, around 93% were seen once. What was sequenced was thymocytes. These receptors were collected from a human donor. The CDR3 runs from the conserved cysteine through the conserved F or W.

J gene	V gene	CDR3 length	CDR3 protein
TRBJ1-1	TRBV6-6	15	CASIHRGGANTEAFF
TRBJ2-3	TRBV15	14	CATSRKGGADTQYF
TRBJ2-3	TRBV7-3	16	CASAWGAPGGTDTQYF
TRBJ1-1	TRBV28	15	CASSLSQGLNTEAFF
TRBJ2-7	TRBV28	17	CASSSPGLAGALYEQYF
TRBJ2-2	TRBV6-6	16	CASLPYGQDRTGELFF
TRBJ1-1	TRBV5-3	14	CARSSDSMNTEAFF
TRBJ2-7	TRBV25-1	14	CASSEGQGEDGQYF
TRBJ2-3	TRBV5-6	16	CASSFKGDRRTDTQYF
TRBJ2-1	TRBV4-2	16	CASSQPDQRSYNEQFF
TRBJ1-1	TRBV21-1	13	CASSPRGNTEAFF
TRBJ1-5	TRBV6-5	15	CASSPWNGGNQPQHF
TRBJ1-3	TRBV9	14	CASSPQGAGNTIYF
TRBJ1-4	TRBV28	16	CASSLCLTGEREKLFF
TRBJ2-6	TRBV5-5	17	CASSLGQGASGANVLTF
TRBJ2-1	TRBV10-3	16	CAISESGLNYYNEQFF
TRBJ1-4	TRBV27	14	CASSGRHPHEKLFF
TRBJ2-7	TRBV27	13	CASSIGQPYEQYF
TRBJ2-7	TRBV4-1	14	CASSHADGPYEQYF
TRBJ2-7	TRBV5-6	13	CASSPDPRQGVNF
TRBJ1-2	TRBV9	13	CASSFWEDYGYTF
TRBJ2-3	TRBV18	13	CASSPLRTDTQYF
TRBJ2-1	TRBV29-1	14	CSLLPREAYNEQFF
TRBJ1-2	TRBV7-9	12	CASSLIGYGYTF
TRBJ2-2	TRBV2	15	CASSERGVRTGELFF
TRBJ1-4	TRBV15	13	CATSRGQGEKLFF
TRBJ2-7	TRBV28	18	CASSLSGREGPRDYEQYF
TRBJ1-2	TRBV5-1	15	CASSFVGDGGYGYTF
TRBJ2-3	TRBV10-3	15	CAISGPSGGIDTQYF
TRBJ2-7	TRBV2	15	CASSEALGGGYEQYF
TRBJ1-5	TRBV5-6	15	CASSLTGTENQPQHF
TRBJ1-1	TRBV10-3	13	CAISEAWVAKAFF
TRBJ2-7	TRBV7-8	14	CASRPGTSSYEQYF
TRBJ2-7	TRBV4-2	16	CASSQEHRLSFYEQYF
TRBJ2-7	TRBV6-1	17	CASSERNRGRGSYEQYF
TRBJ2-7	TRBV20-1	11	CSARPRDEQYF
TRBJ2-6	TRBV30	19	CACSPNEPGQMGGANVLTF
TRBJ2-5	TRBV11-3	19	CASSHREDRAREGGETQYF
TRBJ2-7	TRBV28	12	CASSTSGYEQYF
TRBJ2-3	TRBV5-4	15	CASSHGQGASDTQYF
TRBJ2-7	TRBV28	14	CASSPRGSAYEQYF
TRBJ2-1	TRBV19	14	CASNPTSGDNEQFF
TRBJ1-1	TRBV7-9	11	CASSPTTEAFF
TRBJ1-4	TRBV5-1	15	CASSPLAACYEKLFF
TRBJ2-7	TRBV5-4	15	CASSLAGGNSYEQYF
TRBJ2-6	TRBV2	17	CASRPRQGRCGANVLTF
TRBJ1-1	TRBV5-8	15	CASSLAGTGNTEAFF
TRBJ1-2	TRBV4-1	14	CASSQDQSNYGYTF
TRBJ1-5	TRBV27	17	CASSPYGGQPWSQPQHF
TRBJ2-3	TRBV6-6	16	CASSPPRQGSTDTQYF
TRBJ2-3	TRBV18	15	CASSTTDRGQDTQYF
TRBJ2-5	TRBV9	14	CASSVGGSQETQYF
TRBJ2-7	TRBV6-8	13	CASARKRVYEQYF
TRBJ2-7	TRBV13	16	CASSLGVGTGTYEQYF